The T cell receptor (beta chain) under discussion was sequenced for a study of blood T cell repertoires in COVID-19. Profiling relied on immunoSEQ multiplex PCR, and the TCRdb table lists in-frame clones only, not all of them. The sample records 100,000 or so clones, roughly 80% being singletons. The CDR3 covers 12 residues. The germline V gene encodes CDR1 SGHTA and CDR2 FQGNSA. V gave up 5 bases and J gave up 9 bases; unmatched junction bases: 6. Only one count was recorded for this clone. J is TRBJ2-7 and V is TRBV7-2; 8 bases are a match to TRBD1. The sequenced sample consisted of peripheral blood. The clonotype comes from a woman in her seventies with acute or convalescent COVID-19. The CDR3 DNA is TGTGCCAGCAGCGAACAGGGGGAAGGGCAGTACTTC. It specifies CASSEQGEGQYF.